This is a list of T cell receptor beta chains from one sample in a study of blood T cell repertoires in COVID-19. Produced via immunoSEQ multiplex PCR; TCRdb's table is partial and in-frame only. This table has some 300,000 clones, about 86% appearing once. Sequences were obtained from peripheral blood. These receptors came from a woman between 65 and 79 years old with COVID-19, enrolled during active disease. The CDR3 runs from the conserved cysteine through the conserved F or W. D genes are given only for firm matches. Not all rows give a size; the values are once, few, many and, for expanded clones, a class.

J gene	clone size	D gene	V gene	CDR3 protein	CDR3 DNA
TRBJ2-1	NA	TRBD2	TRBV7-8	CASSLARVLAGARYNEQFF	TGTGCCAGCAGCTTAGCGCGGGTATTAGCGGGGGCTCGTTACAATGAGCAGTTCTTC
TRBJ2-7	NA	TRBD1	TRBV30	CAWSPRQGRSHEQYF	TGTGCCTGGAGCCCCCGACAGGGGCGCAGCCACGAGCAGTACTTC
TRBJ2-7	NA	TRBD2	TRBV3-1/TRBV3-2	CASSLDGGSGGSYEQYF	TGTGCCAGCAGCCTAGACGGGGGTAGCGGGGGATCCTACGAGCAGTACTTC
TRBJ1-3	NA	NA	TRBV4-3	CASSLGLRGEDTIYF	TGCGCCAGCAGCCTGGGACTTAGAGGGGAAGACACCATATATTTT
TRBJ2-3	NA	NA	TRBV7-9	CASSLTTTAIDTQYF	TGTGCCAGCAGCTTAACAACTACCGCTATAGATACGCAGTATTTT
TRBJ2-5	once	NA	TRBV5-4	CASSPGAGGPEETQYF	TGTGCCAGCAGCCCCGGAGCCGGGGGGCCAGAAGAGACCCAGTACTTC
TRBJ2-1	once	NA	TRBV5-4	CASSLRGDSYNEQFF	TGTGCCAGCAGCTTGCGCGGGGACTCCTACAATGAGCAGTTCTTC
TRBJ1-2	NA	NA	TRBV7-9	CASSFGRGYGYTF	TGTGCCAGCAGCTTCGGACGGGGCTATGGCTACACCTTC
TRBJ1-2	NA	TRBD1	TRBV5-1	CASSLEQGAVDYGYTF	TGCGCCAGCAGCTTGGAACAGGGGGCTGTTGACTATGGCTACACCTTC
TRBJ1-1	NA	NA	TRBV2	CASSLKPGTEAFF	TGTGCCAGCAGCCTAAAACCGGGGACTGAAGCTTTCTTT
TRBJ2-4	NA	NA	TRBV21-1	CASSPRSSSKNIQYF	TGTGCCAGCAGCCCCCGCTCGAGTTCCAAAAACATTCAGTACTTC
TRBJ2-1	NA	TRBD1	TRBV6-6	CASLYQGAYNEQFF	TGTGCCAGCCTATACCAGGGGGCCTACAATGAGCAGTTCTTC
TRBJ2-5	NA	NA	TRBV5-6	CASSLGGAETQYF	TGTGCCAGCAGCTTGGGCGGGGCAGAGACCCAGTACTTC
TRBJ2-2	once	NA	TRBV6-5	CAGGTPGAGELFF	TGTGCCGGAGGGACTCCTGGGGCTGGGGAGCTGTTTTTT
TRBJ2-7	once	TRBD1	TRBV18	CASSFTGGSPYEQYF	TGTGCCAGCTCGTTTACAGGGGGGTCTCCCTACGAGCAGTACTTC
TRBJ1-1	NA	NA	TRBV24-1	CATSYRLPNTEAFF	TGTGCCACCAGCTACAGGTTACCGAACACTGAAGCTTTCTTT
TRBJ2-7	NA	NA	TRBV2	CASTDYEQYF	TGTGCCAGCACAGACTACGAGCAGTACTTC
TRBJ1-1	NA	TRBD1	TRBV28	CASWTHRGPGTEAFF	TGTGCCAGCTGGACTCACAGGGGGCCTGGGACTGAAGCTTTCTTT
TRBJ1-1	NA	TRBD1	TRBV7-2	CASSGQGYTEAFF	TGTGCCAGCAGCGGACAGGGGTACACTGAAGCTTTCTTT
TRBJ1-6	NA	NA	TRBV7-2	CASSRPGGEGGSPLHF	TGTGCCAGCAGCCGCCCCGGAGGGGAGGGGGGATCACCCCTCCACTTT
TRBJ1-1	NA	NA	TRBV25-1	CASTHQGLNTEAFF	TGTGCCAGCACGCACCAGGGCTTGAACACTGAAGCTTTCTTT
TRBJ2-5	NA	NA	TRBV5-8	CASSQTAGGTQYF	TGTGCCAGCAGTCAAACGGCCGGGGGGACCCAGTACTTC
TRBJ1-4	NA	TRBD1	TRBV12-5	CASGTGGPNEKLFF	TGTGCTAGTGGTACAGGGGGTCCTAATGAAAAACTGTTTTTT
TRBJ2-3	NA	NA	TRBV18	CASSPTTTTDTQYF	TGTGCCAGCTCACCGACTACCACCACAGATACGCAGTATTTT
TRBJ1-4	NA	NA	TRBV5-5	CASSYSRDFATNEKLFF	TGTGCCAGCAGCTATTCCCGGGACTTTGCAACTAATGAAAAACTGTTTTTT
TRBJ2-1	NA	NA	TRBV24-1	CATSDLGDEQFF	TGTGCCACCAGTGATTTAGGGGATGAGCAGTTCTTC
TRBJ2-1	NA	NA	TRBV12-5	CASGLGLAGNEQFF	TGTGCTAGTGGACTCGGACTGGCTGGCAATGAGCAGTTCTTC
TRBJ2-7	NA	TRBD1	TRBV6-5	CASSYRDRTAVDEQYF	TGTGCCAGCAGTTACCGGGACAGGACGGCGGTGGACGAGCAGTACTTC
TRBJ2-7	NA	TRBD1	TRBV6-5	CASSPGQGATYEQYF	TGTGCCAGCAGCCCGGGACAGGGGGCAACTTACGAGCAGTACTTC